These 2 T cell receptor beta chains originate from one sample sequenced in a study of T cell responses to AZD1222 COVID-19 vaccine. Here immunoSEQ multiplex PCR was the method, and the copy in TCRdb shows in-frame clones only, minus some. The table lists approximately 110,000 clones, around 96% of them singletons. Sequenced here: peripheral blood, sampled on day 0 of AZD1222 vaccination. The source of these receptors is an adult in good health.

V usage is TRBV28 and J usage is TRBJ2-5; D unclear. CDR1 MDHEN and CDR2 SYDVKM come from the germline V gene. V lost 6 bases and J 5 bases, leaving 10 bases between the germline ends. This CDR3 spans 12 amino acids. This CDR3 is CASSGLGETQYF. The CDR3 DNA sequence: TGTGCCAGCAGCGGGTTGGGCGAGACCCAGTACTTC.

This clone was counted a single time. The CDR3 region has the DNA TGTGCCAGCAGTTACACCGGGACAACCTACGAGCAGTACTTC. The encoded protein is CASSYTGTTYEQYF. V and J are TRBV6-5 and TRBJ2-7; TRBD1 is a possible D gene (6 bases). V lost 2 bases and J 2 bases, leaving 10 bases between the germline ends. Germline values: CDR1 MNHEY, CDR2 SVGAGI. There are 14 residues in the CDR3.